This note documents a single TCR beta chain sequence. Only in-frame clones appear in the TCRdb table, and some are missing; sequencing was by immunoSEQ multiplex PCR. The sample lists more than 140,000 clones, 93% seen once, with more than 0.8% in the top ten. This sample was taken from a study of T cell responses to AZD1222 COVID-19 vaccine. Germline CDR1 reads SGHTA; CDR2 reads FQGNSA. V was pared by 5 bases and J by 3 bases, with 10 bases between. This CDR3 contains 14 residues. This TCR derives from an adult in good health. The rearrangement links TRBV7-2 to TRBJ2-2, with TRBD1 as a possible D gene (6 bases). Sample: peripheral blood, taken on day 0 of MenACWY control vaccination. In nucleotides, the CDR3 is TGTGCCAGCAGCGCAACAGGGTACACCGGGGAGCTGTTTTTT. Amino acid sequence: CASSATGYTGELFF. The full variable domain, rest sourced from reference TRBV7-2 and TRBJ2-2, is GAGVSQSPSNKVTEKGKDVELRCDPISGHTALYWYRQSLGQGLEFLIYFQGNSAPDKSGLPSDRFSAERTGGSVSTLTIQRTQQEDSAVYLCASSATGYTGELFFGEGSRLTVL.